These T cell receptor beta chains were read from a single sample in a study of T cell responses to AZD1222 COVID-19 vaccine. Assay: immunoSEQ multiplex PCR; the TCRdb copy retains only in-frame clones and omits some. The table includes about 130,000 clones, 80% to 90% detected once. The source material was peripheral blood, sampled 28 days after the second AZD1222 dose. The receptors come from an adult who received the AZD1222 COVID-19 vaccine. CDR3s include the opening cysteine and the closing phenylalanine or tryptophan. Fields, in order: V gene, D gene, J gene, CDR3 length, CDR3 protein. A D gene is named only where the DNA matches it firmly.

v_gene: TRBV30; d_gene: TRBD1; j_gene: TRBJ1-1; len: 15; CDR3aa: CAWSVGWTGDTEAFF
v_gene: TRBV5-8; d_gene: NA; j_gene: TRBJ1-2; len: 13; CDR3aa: CASRPAGNYGYTF
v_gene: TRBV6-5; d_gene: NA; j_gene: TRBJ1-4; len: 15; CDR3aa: CASRGGGATNEKLFF
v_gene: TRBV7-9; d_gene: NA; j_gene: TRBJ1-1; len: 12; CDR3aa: CASSLGPNGAFF
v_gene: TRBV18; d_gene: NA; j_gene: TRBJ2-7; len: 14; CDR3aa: CASSTGTSLYEQYF
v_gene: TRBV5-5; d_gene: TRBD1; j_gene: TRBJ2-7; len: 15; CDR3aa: CASSLEWDRAYEQYF
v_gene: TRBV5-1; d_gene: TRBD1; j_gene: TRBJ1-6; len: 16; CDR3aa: CASKPPGQDSNSPLHF
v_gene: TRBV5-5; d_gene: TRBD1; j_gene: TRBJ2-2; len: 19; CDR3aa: CASELRTGSTLRLPGELFF
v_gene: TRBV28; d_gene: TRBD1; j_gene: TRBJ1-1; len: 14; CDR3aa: CASSRGQDWTEAFF
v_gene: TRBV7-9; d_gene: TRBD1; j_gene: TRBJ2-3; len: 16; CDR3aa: CASSENRGSLADTQYF
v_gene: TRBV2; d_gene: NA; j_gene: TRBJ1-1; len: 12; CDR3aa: CASSELGVEAFF
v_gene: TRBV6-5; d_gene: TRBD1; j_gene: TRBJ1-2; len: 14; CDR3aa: CASSPGTGMNGYTF
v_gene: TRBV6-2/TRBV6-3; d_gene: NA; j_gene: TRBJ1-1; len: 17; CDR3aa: CASSYLLGPFMNTEAFF
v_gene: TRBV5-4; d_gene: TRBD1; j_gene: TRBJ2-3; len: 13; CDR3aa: CASTGQGEDTQYF
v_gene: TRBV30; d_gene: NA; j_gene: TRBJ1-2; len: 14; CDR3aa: CAWSAAGANYGYTF
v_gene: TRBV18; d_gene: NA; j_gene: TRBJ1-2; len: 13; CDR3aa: CATKVRGNYGYTF
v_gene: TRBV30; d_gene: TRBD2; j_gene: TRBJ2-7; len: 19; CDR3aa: CAWTSSRGLGLAGLYEQYF
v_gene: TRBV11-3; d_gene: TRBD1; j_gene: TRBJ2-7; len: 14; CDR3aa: CASSPDRWSYEQYF
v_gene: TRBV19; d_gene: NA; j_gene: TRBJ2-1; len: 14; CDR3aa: CASRVGALTNEQFF
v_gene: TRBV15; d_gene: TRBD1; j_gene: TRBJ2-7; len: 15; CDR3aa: CATSRGGSGGYEQYF
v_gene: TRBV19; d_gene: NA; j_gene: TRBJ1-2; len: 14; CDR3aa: CASSDSDSNYGYTF
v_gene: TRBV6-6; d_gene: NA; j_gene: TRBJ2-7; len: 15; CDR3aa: CASSVGPLGRYEQYF
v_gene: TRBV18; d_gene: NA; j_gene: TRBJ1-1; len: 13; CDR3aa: CASSPTTDSGAFF
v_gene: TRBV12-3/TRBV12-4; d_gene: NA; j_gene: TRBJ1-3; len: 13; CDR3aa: CASTGLNGNTIYF
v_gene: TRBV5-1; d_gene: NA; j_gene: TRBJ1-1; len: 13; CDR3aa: CASSFSGGIVAFF
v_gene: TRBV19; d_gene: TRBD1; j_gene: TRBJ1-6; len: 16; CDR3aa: CASRASGGQQNSPLHF
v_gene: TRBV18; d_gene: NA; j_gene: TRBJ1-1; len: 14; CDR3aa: CASYGQGLGTEAFF
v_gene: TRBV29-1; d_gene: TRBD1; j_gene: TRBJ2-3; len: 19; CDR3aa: CSVDIWGQGAGLNTDTQYF
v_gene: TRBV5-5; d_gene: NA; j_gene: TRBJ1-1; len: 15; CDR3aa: CASSPPGAMNTEAFF